This T cell receptor (beta chain) came from a study of OX40 agonist ivuxolimab in advanced cancers. Across the whole study: Dose-escalation subjects each had hepatocellular carcinoma, melanoma, renal cell or head and neck cancer.

Here immunoSEQ multiplex PCR was the method, and the copy in TCRdb shows in-frame clones only, minus some. This sample has about 98,000 clones, with around 88% found just once. To note about this clone: Antigen specificity is unknown.

Per the germline V gene, CDR1 is KGHSY and CDR2 is FQNENV. The CDR3 is 16 amino acids. Trimming pared 0 bases from V and 7 bases from J, leaving 16 bases between. Study-level results: CD4+ and CD8+ blood T cells expanded clonally by week 6 at 0.1 to 3.0 mg/kg.

The specimen comprised CD4+ or CD8+ T cells sorted from blood, sampled in a trial of the OX40 agonist ivuxolimab. The clonotype comes from an adult with an advanced solid tumor such as melanoma, head and neck, liver or kidney cancer. The chain couples TRBV16 to TRBJ1-5; tentative D call: TRBD1 (6 bases). CDR3: CASSQSTGAGGQPQHF. The DNA of the CDR3 is TGTGCCAGCAGCCAATCGACGGGGGCGGGGGGACAGCCCCAGCATTTT.